This T cell receptor (beta chain) is drawn from a study of blood T cell repertoires in COVID-19. V lost 0 bases, J lost 2 bases, and 11 bases lay in between. The CDR3 runs 15 residues. Germline loops: CDR1 SGHVS, CDR2 FNYEAQ. In the original workflow: Nucleated cell number was recorded as an estimate derived from reference gene primer amplification. Assay: immunoSEQ multiplex PCR; the TCRdb copy retains only in-frame clones and omits some. That table is the source of V, J and clone size, and D and trimming were worked out from the DNA. Of 40,000 or so clones in the sample, 75% to 90% were seen once. The specimen was peripheral blood. V gene TRBV7-6 combines with J gene TRBJ2-7; D gene unclear. The clonotype was recovered from a human donor in a cohort sampled during active COVID-19. DNA for the CDR3: TGTGCCAGCAGCTTAGCGGCCAGTAATACCTACGAGCAGTACTTC. Translation: CASSLAASNTYEQYF.